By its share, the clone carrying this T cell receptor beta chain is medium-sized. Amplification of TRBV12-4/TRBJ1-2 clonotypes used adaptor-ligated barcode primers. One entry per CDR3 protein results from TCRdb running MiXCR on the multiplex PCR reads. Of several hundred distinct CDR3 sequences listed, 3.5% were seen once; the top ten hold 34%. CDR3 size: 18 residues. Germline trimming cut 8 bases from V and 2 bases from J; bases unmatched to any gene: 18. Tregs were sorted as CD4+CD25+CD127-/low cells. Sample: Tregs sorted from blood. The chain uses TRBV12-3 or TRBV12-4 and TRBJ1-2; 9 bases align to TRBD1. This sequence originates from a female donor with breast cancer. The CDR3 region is CASHQGTGTPYLNYGYTF. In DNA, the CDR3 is TGTGCCAGCCATCAGGGGACAGGGACTCCCTACCTCAACTATGGCTACACCTTC.